The source of this T cell receptor (beta chain) is a study of blood T cell repertoires in COVID-19. In germline, CDR1 is MNHEY, CDR2 SMNVEV (reference sequence). This CDR3 is 15 amino acids long. The V gene lost 5 bases and the J gene lost 10 bases, with 23 bases spanning the gap. Assay used: immunoSEQ multiplex PCR; TCRdb lists only in-frame clones, some missing. The top ten hold about a fifth of the sample, which has about 61,000 clones, about 80% seen once. The sample was peripheral blood. The chain carries TRBV27 and TRBJ1-2; D is undetermined. This TCR was recovered from an older man with active or convalescent COVID-19. CDR3 sequence (DNA): TGTGCCAGCAGTACCTCCACGCGAGGGCATTTCGTCTACACCTTC. Translated: CASSTSTRGHFVYTF.